This entry lists 17 T cell receptor beta chains sequenced from one sample in a study of memory CD4+ T cells and cytomegalovirus serostatus. Single viable CD3+CD4+CD8-CD45RO+ cells were sorted as the memory CD4+ T cells. TCRdb's table, derived via immunoSEQ multiplex PCR, lists solely in-frame clones and lacks some. The data hold approximately 65,000 clones, with approximately 80% observed a single time. The sample taken for sequencing was memory CD4+ T cells from blood. The source is an adult in good health and CMV-seronegative.

V gene TRBV30 combines with J gene TRBJ2-1, with D possibly matching TRBD2 (6 bases). V lost 0 bases, J lost 6 bases, and 12 bases lay in between. In germline, CDR1 is GTSNPN, CDR2 SVGIG (reference sequence). CDR3 length equals 14 residues. This chain's CDR3 is CAWSVRFSGNEQFF. The DNA of the CDR3 is TGTGCCTGGAGTGTTCGTTTTAGCGGCAATGAGCAGTTCTTC.

The V gene is TRBV2, the J gene TRBJ2-1; no definite D call. V was pared by 6 bases and J by 9 bases, with 9 bases between. The germline V gene has CDR1 SNHLY and CDR2 FYNNEI. The CDR3 covers 11 residues. In DNA, the CDR3 is TGTGCCAGCAGCCGAGCAATTGAGCAGTTCTTC. Translating it yields CASSRAIEQFF.

This clone came up a few times. This rearrangement joins TRBV30 to TRBJ2-2; 13 bases line up with TRBD2. Germline CDR1 GTSNPN, CDR2 SVGIG (reference sequence). J lost 4 bases, V lost 5 bases, and 4 bases had no gene match. The CDR3 has 15 amino acids. CDR3 region: CAWGLAGDGTGELFF. As DNA, the CDR3 is TGTGCCTGGGGACTAGCGGGAGATGGCACCGGGGAGCTGTTTTTT.

This clone was observed a few times. The chain recombines TRBV5-1 with TRBJ2-7; D assignment may be TRBD1 or TRBD2 (5 bases each). With 6 bases removed from V and 3 bases from J, the gap between germline ends came to 16 bases. The germline V gene encodes CDR1 SGHRS and CDR2 YFSETQ. The CDR3 runs 14 residues. In nucleotides, the CDR3 is TGCGCCAGCACCTCGGCCCCAGGGAGCTACGAGCAGTACTTC. Encoded protein: CASTSAPGSYEQYF. The complete variable domain, with remaining parts taken from reference TRBV5-1 and TRBJ2-7, reads KAGVTQTPRYLIKTRGQQVTLSCSPISGHRSVSWYQQTPGQGLQFLFEYFSETQRNKGNFPGRFSGRQFSNSRSEMNVSTLELGDSALYLCASTSAPGSYEQYFGPGTRLTVT.

This clone was recorded only once. The chain combines TRBV4-2 with TRBJ2-1; TRBD1 matches 10 bases. The CDR3 is 16 amino acids. Germline lookup yields CDR1 LGHNA and CDR2 YNFKEQ. V shed 4 bases, J shed 2 bases, and the junction held 5 bases outside the gene matches. The chain's CDR3 is CASSRSGTGAYNEQFF. In DNA form, the CDR3 reads TGTGCCAGCAGCCGATCCGGGACAGGGGCCTACAATGAGCAGTTCTTC.

The V and J genes are TRBV7-9 and TRBJ2-7; the D call may be TRBD1 or TRBD2 (5 bases each). Trimming shortened V by 5 bases and J by 6 bases, and 17 bases separated the two germline ends. This CDR3 is 14 amino acids long. Germline V gene data show CDR1 as SEHNR and CDR2 as FQNEAQ (reference sequence). CDR3 region: CASSKPGPGTEQYF. The CDR3, as DNA: TGTGCCAGCAGCAAGCCCGGGCCCGGGACCGAGCAGTACTTC.

The chain carries TRBV5-4 and TRBJ1-4; D gene unclear. Germline loops: CDR1 SGHNT, CDR2 YYREEE (reference sequence). Between the trimmed V and J ends, which lost 4 bases and 0 bases, there was a span of 13 bases. The length of the CDR3 is 16 residues. The CDR3 DNA follows: TGTGCCAGCAGCGGAACCCCATTCGCAACTAATGAAAAACTGTTTTTT. This gives the protein CASSGTPFATNEKLFF. The full variable domain, its missing parts supplied by reference TRBV5-4 and TRBJ1-4, is ETGVTQSPTHLIKTRGQQVTLRCSSQSGHNTVSWYQQALGQGPQFIFQYYREEENGRGNFPPRFSGLQFPNYSSELNVNALELDDSALYLCASSGTPFATNEKLFFGSGTQLSVL.

The chain links TRBV7-2 to TRBJ2-3, with D unresolved. Germline CDR1 and CDR2: SGHTA and FQGNSA. V was clipped by 5 bases and J by 2 bases, with 8 bases between them. This CDR3 has 13 amino acids. CDR3 bases: TGTGCCAGCAGCCCAAAATACACAGATACGCAGTATTTT. Amino acid sequence: CASSPKYTDTQYF.

The chain uses TRBV7-3 and TRBJ2-2, with D perhaps given as TRBD1 or TRBD2 (5 bases each). Germline loops: CDR1 SGHTA, CDR2 FQGTGA. Trimming removed 2 bases from V and 4 bases from J, with 8 bases in between. CDR3 length: 14 amino acids. The chain's CDR3 is CASSLQGRTGELFF. As DNA, the CDR3 is TGTGCCAGCAGCTTACAGGGACGCACCGGGGAGCTGTTTTTT. Looking up the rest from reference TRBV7-3 and TRBJ2-2 gives the full variable domain: GAGVSQTPSNKVTEKGKYVELRCDPISGHTALYWYRQSLGQGPEFLIYFQGTGAADDSGLPNDRFFAVRPEGSVSTLKIQRTERGDSAVYLCASSLQGRTGELFFGEGSRLTVL.

V is TRBV4-3 and J is TRBJ2-2; TRBD2 matches 7 bases. The CDR3 loop spans 17 amino acids. Germline V lookup: CDR1 LGHNA, CDR2 YSLEER. The V segment lost 1 base and the J segment 5 bases; nucleotides outside the gene matches: 10. The CDR3 region is CASSQVGGRARTGELFF. CDR3 sequence (DNA): TGCGCCAGCAGCCAAGTGGGGGGGAGGGCCAGGACCGGGGAGCTGTTTTTT.

In the case of this clone: The sample contains more than one DNA sequence encoding this CDR3. The CDR3 here is CASSVAGQETQYF. The CDR3 DNA reads as TGTGCCAGCAGTGTGGCGGGCCAAGAGACCCAGTACTTC. This chain links TRBV6-1 with TRBJ2-5, with a possible D match to TRBD2 (5 bases). The V end lost 4 bases, the J end lost 1 base, and 7 bases lay between the germline ends. The CDR3 is 13 amino acids. Germline V gene data show CDR1 as MNHNS and CDR2 as SASEGT.

This clone was detected only once. The rearrangement links TRBV5-4 to TRBJ2-7; TRBD2 matches 9 bases. Trimming cost V 6 bases and J 5 bases; bases outside gene matches: 9. The CDR3 sequence is 14 residues long. Germline CDR1 and CDR2: SGHNT and YYREEE (reference sequence). This CDR3 is CASKPSGTVHEQYF. The DNA for the CDR3 is TGTGCCAGCAAACCTAGCGGGACCGTCCACGAGCAGTACTTC. Full variable domain (rest looked up from reference TRBV5-4 and TRBJ2-7): ETGVTQSPTHLIKTRGQQVTLRCSSQSGHNTVSWYQQALGQGPQFIFQYYREEENGRGNFPPRFSGLQFPNYSSELNVNALELDDSALYLCASKPSGTVHEQYFGPGTRLTVT.

The chain is built from TRBV5-1 and TRBJ2-2; the D is unclear. The germline CDR1 and CDR2 sequences are SGHRS and YFSETQ. V gave up 5 bases and J gave up 10 bases, with 15 bases separating them. The CDR3 extends over 13 amino acids. This chain's CDR3 is CASSRSSGEELFF. CDR3 in DNA: TGCGCCAGCAGTCGCTCAAGTGGCGAGGAGCTGTTTTTT.

This rearrangement joins TRBV5-1 to TRBJ2-7; 9 bases are a match to TRBD1. The germline V gene encodes CDR1 SGHRS and CDR2 YFSETQ. CDR3 length equals 15 residues. V gave up 1 base and J gave up 2 bases; unmatched junction bases: 4. CDR3 sequence (DNA): TGCGCCAGCAGCTTGACTGGGACAGGGCCCTACGAGCAGTACTTC. This translates into CASSLTGTGPYEQYF.

The V call is TRBV28, the J call TRBJ2-1; 7 bases map to TRBD2. The CDR3 contains 17 residues. With V trimmed by 4 bases and J by 2 bases, 11 bases remained unmatched. Per germline, CDR1 MDHEN and CDR2 SYDVKM. CDR3 sequence (DNA): TGTGCCAGCAGTTCCCTCGGCGGGGGTGGGGCCTACAATGAGCAGTTCTTC. Amino acids: CASSSLGGGGAYNEQFF.

This chain uses TRBV27 with TRBJ2-3; weak D call: TRBD1 (6 bases). With 8 bases removed from V and 3 bases from J, the gap between germline ends came to 12 bases. The V gene's germline CDR1 is MNHEY and CDR2 SMNVEV (reference sequence). This CDR3 is built from 13 residues. CDR3 residues: CASGLTGTDTQYF. DNA for the CDR3: TGTGCCAGCGGTCTAACAGGGACAGATACGCAGTATTTT.

This clone was observed a handful of times. This sequence joins TRBV5-5 and TRBJ2-7; 8 nucleotides agree with TRBD1. The trim removed 1 base at V and 3 bases at J, leaving 6 bases unmatched. The CDR3 length is 15 residues. CDR1 SGHKS and CDR2 YYEKEE come from the germline V gene (reference sequence). CDR3 in DNA: TGTGCCAGCAGCTTGCACGGACAGGGCGTCTACGAGCAGTACTTC. This gives the protein CASSLHGQGVYEQYF.